Each of the 29 T cell receptor beta chains below was sequenced from the same sample in a study of T cells in Graves' hyperthyroidism and ophthalmopathy. From RNA transcripts, TCR beta CDR3 regions were amplified. The primer set for the first-round RT-PCR of the TCR CDR3 was HTBI. Using its own MiXCR run on the multiplex PCR reads, TCRdb lists one record per CDR3 protein. The data contain roughly 110,000 distinct CDR3 sequences, approximately 15% of them singletons. The sequenced sample was blood. The source of these receptors is a woman in her forties or fifties with Graves' hyperthyroidism.

The rearrangement joins TRBV28 to TRBJ2-7; D might be TRBD2 (5 bases). Trimming removed 3 bases at V and 0 bases at J, with 15 bases between. The length of the CDR3 is 16 residues. Germline loops: CDR1 MDHEN, CDR2 SYDVKM. CDR3 residues: CASSFSSLSPSYEQYF. The DNA for the CDR3 is TGTGCCAGCAGTTTCTCTAGCCTCTCCCCCTCCTACGAGCAGTACTTC.

This rearrangement joins TRBV7-2 to TRBJ1-2; 9 nucleotides agree with TRBD1. J was trimmed by 6 bases and V by 5 bases; bases with no gene match: 7. Germline loops: CDR1 SGHTA, CDR2 FQGNSA. This CDR3 has 14 amino acids. The CDR3 is CASSRDRGFDGYTF. The CDR3 DNA follows: TGTGCCAGCAGCCGCGACAGGGGGTTTGATGGCTACACCTTC. Supplemented by reference TRBV7-2 and TRBJ1-2, the full variable domain reads GAGVSQSPSNKVTEKGKDVELRCDPISGHTALYWYRQSLGQGLEFLIYFQGNSAPDKSGLPSDRFSAERTGGSVSTLTIQRTQQEDSAVYLCASSRDRGFDGYTFGSGTRLTVV.

Many counts were recorded for this clonotype. The genes are TRBV9 and TRBJ2-7; D might be TRBD2 (5 bases). V lost 3 bases, J lost 6 bases, and 13 bases lay in between. This CDR3 has 13 amino acids. Germline V CDR1 and CDR2: SGDLS, YYNGEE. CDR3 nucleotides: TGTGCCAGCAGCGCCCGGCTGAGCGGCGAGCAGTACTTC. Its protein is CASSARLSGEQYF.

The sample holds many counts of this clonotype. This chain joins TRBV18 and TRBJ1-1, with D unclear. Between the trimmed V and J ends, which lost 6 bases and 0 bases, there was a span of 11 bases. CDR1 is KGHSH and CDR2 is LQKENI in the germline V gene. CDR3 length equals 14 residues. In DNA form, the CDR3 reads TGTGCCAGCTCCCCTACTCCTTTGAACACTGAAGCTTTCTTT. Its translation: CASSPTPLNTEAFF.

This clonotype came up many times. The rearrangement uses TRBV28 and TRBJ2-2; D perhaps matches TRBD2 (5 bases). The CDR3 loop spans 16 amino acids. V was pared by 8 bases and J by 4 bases, with 20 bases between. Germline CDR1 and CDR2: MDHEN and SYDVKM. CDR3 nucleotides: TGTGCCAGCCGCCCATCTATGGGAGAGGGCACCGGGGAGCTGTTTTTT. Amino acids: CASRPSMGEGTGELFF.

This clonotype occurred many times. The CDR3 is CASSEITDYGYTF. In nucleotides, the CDR3 is TGTGCCAGCAGTGAAATTACTGATTATGGCTACACCTTC. V gene TRBV6-1 combines with J gene TRBJ1-2; D is unclear. Germline V gene lookup returns CDR1 MNHNS and CDR2 SASEGT. The CDR3 spans 13 residues. V shed 2 bases and J shed 5 bases, with 9 bases lying between them.

This clonotype has only one observation. This rearrangement joins TRBV3-1 to TRBJ2-5; a weak D match, TRBD2 (6 bases). This CDR3 is 14 amino acids long. CDR1 and CDR2 from the germline V gene are LGHDT and YNNKEL (reference sequence). V was clipped by 5 bases and J by 3 bases, with 13 bases between them. The CDR3 region is CASSSQTSEETQYF. The CDR3 coding sequence is TGTGCCAGCAGCTCCCAGACTAGTGAAGAGACCCAGTACTTC.

This clonotype was detected ten times or more. V and J are TRBV3-1 and TRBJ2-7, with a tentative D call TRBD1 (5 bases). CDR3 length: 13 amino acids. Trimming cost V 5 bases and J 2 bases, with 10 bases left between them. Germline assignment: CDR1 LGHDT and CDR2 YNNKEL (reference sequence). In DNA, the CDR3 is TGTGCCAGCAGCGGGGCGGAGACCTACGAGCAGTACTTC. It is translated as CASSGAETYEQYF.

This clonotype was detected ten times or more. The chain carries TRBV2 and TRBJ2-7, with TRBD2 matching 7 bases. Trimming removed 4 bases from V and 2 bases from J; junction bases left unmatched: 5. The CDR3 loop spans 14 amino acids. CDR1 and CDR2 (germline): SNHLY, FYNNEI. CDR3 nucleotide sequence: TGTGCCAGCAGTGTGGGGCTAGCGGCCTACGAGCAGTACGTC. It specifies CASSVGLAAYEQYV.

This clonotype was counted at least ten times. The J gene is TRBJ1-4, the V gene TRBV10-3, with D tentatively TRBD1 (5 bases). This CDR3 is built from 15 residues. CDR1 ENHRY and CDR2 SYGVKD come from the germline V gene. Between the trimmed V and J ends, which lost 0 bases and 8 bases, there was a span of 13 bases. In DNA, the CDR3 is TGTGCCATCAGTGAGTCGGGACCTGGAGGGGAAAAACTGTTTTTT. Translated, it gives CAISESGPGGEKLFF.

This clonotype was found many times. The chain combines TRBV12-3 or TRBV12-4 with TRBJ2-1, with TRBD1 matching 8 bases. The ends lost 1 base at V and 8 bases at J; junction bases unmatched: 7. The CDR3 has 15 amino acids. CDR3 nucleotides: TGTGCCAGCAGTTTAGGTGGACAGGGTCGTGATGAGCAGTTCTTC. This sequence encodes CASSLGGQGRDEQFF.

This clonotype was counted ten times or more. The chain is built from TRBV3-1 and TRBJ1-1, with TRBD1 matching 8 bases. The trim removed 3 bases at V and 7 bases at J, leaving 16 bases unmatched. This CDR3 is 17 amino acids long. Germline V gene lookup returns CDR1 LGHDT and CDR2 YNNKEL (reference sequence). This CDR3 reads CASSHPRTGRGENEAFF. For the CDR3, the DNA is TGTGCCAGCAGCCACCCGAGGACAGGGCGAGGGGAGAATGAAGCTTTCTTT. The variable domain in full, with the rest retrieved from reference TRBV3-1 and TRBJ1-1, is DTAVSQTPKYLVTQMGNDKSIKCEQNLGHDTMYWYKQDSKKFLKIMFSYNNKELIINETVPNRFSPKSPDKAHLNLHINSLELGDSAVYFCASSHPRTGRGENEAFFGQGTRLTVV.

This clonotype was counted ten times or more. This rearrangement joins TRBV3-1 to TRBJ1-6; TRBD1 might be the D (6 bases). Germline loops: CDR1 LGHDT, CDR2 YNNKEL (reference sequence). The length of the CDR3 is 15 residues. V dropped 1 base and J dropped 9 bases, with 13 bases sitting between them. This chain's CDR3 is CASSQAGGNGSPLHF. The CDR3 DNA is TGTGCCAGCAGCCAAGCTGGGGGCAACGGTTCACCCCTCCACTTT.

There are many counts of this clonotype. The chain has TRBV19 and TRBJ2-5, with 7 bases matching TRBD2. V shed 1 base, J shed 4 bases, and the junction held 3 bases outside the gene matches. Germline V gene data show CDR1 as LNHDA and CDR2 as SQIVND (reference sequence). The CDR3 runs 14 residues. The CDR3 sequence is CASSIAGGGETQYF. For the CDR3, the DNA is TGTGCCAGTAGTATAGCGGGAGGCGGAGAGACCCAGTACTTC.

The table lists this clonotype with many counts. The rearrangement joins TRBV9 to TRBJ2-1; TRBD2 aligns across 8 bases. Trimming cost V 1 base and J 9 bases; bases outside gene matches: 12. The CDR3 has 16 amino acids. In germline, CDR1 is SGDLS, CDR2 YYNGEE. The CDR3: CASSVSSGVGASEQFF. CDR3 nucleotides: TGTGCCAGCAGCGTAAGTAGCGGGGTCGGGGCCAGTGAGCAGTTCTTC.

This clonotype was recorded at least ten times. The rearrangement joins TRBV3-1 to TRBJ2-3; D possibly matches TRBD1 or TRBD2 (5 bases each). Germline CDR1 is LGHDT and CDR2 is YNNKEL (reference sequence). The V gene lost 3 bases and the J gene lost 8 bases, with 9 bases spanning the gap. This CDR3 contains 12 residues. The CDR3 reads CASSQGEGTQYF. CDR3 bases: TGTGCCAGCAGCCAGGGGGAAGGTACGCAGTATTTT.

This clonotype came up many times. The chain joins TRBV3-1 to TRBJ1-1; 7 bases align to TRBD1. The CDR3 has 15 amino acids. Germline V gene data show CDR1 as LGHDT and CDR2 as YNNKEL (reference sequence). V shed 0 bases, J shed 3 bases, and the junction held 4 bases outside the gene matches. The CDR3 sequence is CASSQDLRGHTEAFF. CDR3 in DNA: TGTGCCAGCAGCCAAGACCTGAGGGGGCACACTGAAGCTTTCTTT.

As for this clonotype: A junction end diverges from the germline sequence, so it may reflect a read error. V is TRBV7-7 and J is TRBJ2-1; the match to TRBD2 covers 10 bases. Germline loops: CDR1 SSHAT, CDR2 FNYEAQ (reference sequence). This CDR3 comprises 14 residues. The DNA of the CDR3 is TGTGCTAGCAGCGTGGGACTAGCGCGGCATGAGCAGTTCTTC. It is translated as CASSVGLARHEQFF.

This clonotype is classed as medium-sized. V is TRBV11-3 and J is TRBJ2-1, with 9 bases that match TRBD1. CDR1 and CDR2 from the germline V gene are SGHNT and YENEEA. V trimming: 5 bases; J trimming: 5 bases; junction bases outside the gene matches: 13. The CDR3 covers 17 residues. Here the CDR3 reads CASSPTPGQGPHNEQFF. CDR3 DNA sequence: TGTGCCAGCAGCCCGACTCCGGGACAGGGTCCCCACAATGAGCAGTTCTTC.

The chain is built from TRBV6-5 and TRBJ2-6; D ambiguous. Germline lookup yields CDR1 MNHEY and CDR2 SVGAGI. Between the trimmed V and J ends, which lost 2 bases and 1 base, there was a span of 9 bases. The CDR3 length is 16 residues. This CDR3 is CASSYHILSGANVLTF. The CDR3 region has the DNA TGTGCCAGCAGTTACCACATATTGTCTGGGGCCAACGTCCTGACTTTC.

This clonotype occurred many times. This chain connects TRBV2 to TRBJ1-5; D is uncertain. The V gene lost 10 bases and the J gene lost 4 bases, with 5 bases spanning the gap. The CDR3 length is 10 residues. The germline gives CDR1 SNHLY, CDR2 FYNNEI. CDR3 bases: TGTGCCATCAGGAATCAGCCCCAGCATTTT. The encoded protein is CAIRNQPQHF.

The V and J genes are TRBV7-6 and TRBJ2-1; TRBD2 matches 8 bases. The V gene's germline CDR1 is SGHVS and CDR2 FNYEAQ. The V and J ends lost 5 bases and 4 bases, in that order; junction bases with no gene match: 4. The CDR3 covers 14 residues. The CDR3 sequence is CASSLSGTYNEQFF. The CDR3 DNA sequence: TGTGCCAGCAGCCTTAGCGGGACTTACAATGAGCAGTTCTTC. The full variable domain, in which reference TRBV7-6 and TRBJ2-1 provide the parts outside the CDR3, is GAGVSQSPRYKVTKRGQDVALRCDPISGHVSLYWYRQALGQGPEFLTYFNYEAQQDKSGLPNDRFSAERPEGSISTLTIQRTEQRDSAMYRCASSLSGTYNEQFFGPGTRLTVL.

This clonotype was seen repeatedly, ten times or more. V usage is TRBV7-9 and J usage is TRBJ2-1; 14 positions match TRBD2. There are 16 residues in the CDR3. The V segment lost 5 bases and the J segment 8 bases; nucleotides outside the gene matches: 8. Germline V gives CDR1 SEHNR, CDR2 FQNEAQ (reference sequence). CDR3 coding DNA: TGTGCCAGCAGCGCCCGGACTAGCGGGAGGAGAGATGAGCAGTTCTTC. Encoded protein: CASSARTSGRRDEQFF.

In this sample, this clonotype turned up a few times. The chain joins TRBV20-1 to TRBJ2-1; perhaps D is TRBD1 or TRBD2 (7 bases each). Germline values: CDR1 DFQATT, CDR2 SNEGSKA (reference sequence). This CDR3 spans 13 amino acids. The V end was cut by 6 bases, the J end by 9 bases, with 18 bases between. CDR3 amino acids: CSARGGGALEQFF. The CDR3 DNA reads as TGCAGTGCCAGGGGGGGTGGCGCGCTTGAGCAGTTCTTC.

In this sample, this clonotype turned up many times. The V call is TRBV27, the J call TRBJ2-3; D is uncertain. The CDR3 totals 15 residues. Germline CDR1 and CDR2: MNHEY and SMNVEV (reference sequence). Trimming cost V 3 bases and J 0 bases, with 10 bases left between them. CDR3 sequence (DNA): TGTGCCAGCAGTTTTAGACTGAGAAGCACAGATACGCAGTATTTT. It encodes CASSFRLRSTDTQYF.

The V call is TRBV28, the J call TRBJ1-1, with TRBD1 matching 10 bases. The CDR3 runs to 15 residues. J was trimmed by 8 bases and V by 6 bases; bases with no gene match: 12. Germline-derived CDR1 and CDR2 are MDHEN and SYDVKM. The CDR3 reads CASRTSGTGVKEAFF. CDR3 bases: TGTGCCAGCAGAACCTCCGGGACAGGGGTAAAAGAAGCTTTCTTT.

This clonotype came up many times. The V call is TRBV11-2, the J call TRBJ1-1; no reliable D call. Trimming stripped 5 bases from V and 1 base from J, with 8 bases between. CDR1 is SGHAT and CDR2 is FQNNGV in the germline V gene. The CDR3 contains 13 residues. The CDR3 coding sequence is TGTGCCAGCAGCCCACACGGGAACACTGAAGCTTTCTTT. Translated: CASSPHGNTEAFF.

This clonotype occurred many times. The chain carries TRBV3-1 and TRBJ1-1, with unresolved D. V was cut by 4 bases and J by 4 bases, with 13 bases left in between. The germline V gene encodes CDR1 LGHDT and CDR2 YNNKEL (reference sequence). CDR3 length: 14 residues. CDR3 DNA sequence: TGTGCCAGCAGCCGAAAGTCCGGAGGCACTGAAGCTTTCTTT. It is translated as CASSRKSGGTEAFF.

There are many counts of this clonotype. This sequence joins TRBV2 and TRBJ2-5, with TRBD1 matching over 7 bases. Germline V gene data show CDR1 as SNHLY and CDR2 as FYNNEI. The CDR3 loop spans 14 amino acids. V was pared by 6 bases and J by 3 bases, with 7 bases of the junction left unmatched. The CDR3 nucleotides are TGTGCCAGCAGGGCCGGGACAGTTAAAGAGACCCAGTACTTC. Amino acids: CASRAGTVKETQYF.